A selection of T cell receptor beta chains follows, all from one sample in a study of blood T cell repertoires in COVID-19. Measured with immunoSEQ multiplex PCR; TCRdb has only the in-frame clones, and not every one. The table includes approximately 200,000 clones, 70% to 90% detected once. The specimen was PBMCs or T cells enriched from blood (not recorded which). These TCRs come from a man aged 25 to 40 who had recovered from COVID-19. CDR3s include the opening cysteine and the closing phenylalanine or tryptophan. D genes are given only for firm matches. Size is stated for part of the rows, as once, few or many counts, or as a class when the clone is expanded.

D gene,V gene,clone size,J gene,CDR3 protein,CDR3 DNA
TRBD2,TRBV13,NA,TRBJ2-1,CASSTRRGVAAHEQFF,TGTGCCAGCAGCACCCGACGGGGGGTCGCCGCCCATGAGCAGTTCTTC
TRBD1,TRBV4-2,NA,TRBJ2-7,CASSQDWTGSYEQYF,TGTGCCAGCAGCCAAGATTGGACAGGGTCCTACGAGCAGTACTTC
NA,TRBV5-1,once,TRBJ1-4,CASSDGQTLNEKLFF,TGCGCCAGCAGCGACGGACAGACACTTAATGAAAAACTGTTTTTT
NA,TRBV29-1,NA,TRBJ2-5,CSVEIGEEPQYF,TGCAGCGTTGAAATAGGGGAAGAGCCCCAGTACTTC
TRBD2,TRBV28,NA,TRBJ2-2,CASSLPPSGSNTGELFF,TGTGCCAGCAGTCTACCCCCTAGCGGGAGTAACACCGGGGAGCTGTTTTTT
TRBD1,TRBV28,NA,TRBJ1-2,CASSPGGTGNGYTF,TGTGCCAGCAGTCCAGGGGGGACCGGGAATGGCTACACCTTC
NA,TRBV5-1,NA,TRBJ2-2,CASSLARGNTGELFF,TGCGCCAGCAGCTTGGCCAGAGGGAACACCGGGGAGCTGTTTTTT
NA,TRBV5-1,NA,TRBJ1-5,CASSLGTQEGQPQHF,TGCGCCAGCAGCTTGGGAACCCAAGAGGGTCAGCCCCAGCATTTT
NA,TRBV4-2,many,TRBJ1-3,CASSPEYTEGNTIYF,TGTGCCAGCAGCCCAGAATACACGGAGGGAAACACCATATATTTT
TRBD1,TRBV6-5,NA,TRBJ2-5,CASSYSTGLETQYF,TGTGCCAGCAGTTACTCGACAGGGTTGGAGACCCAGTACTTC
TRBD2,TRBV4-1,NA,TRBJ2-1,CASSQGLDKRGLPYNEQFF,TGCGCCAGCAGCCAAGGGCTTGATAAGCGGGGGCTCCCATACAATGAGCAGTTCTTC
TRBD2,TRBV6-5,NA,TRBJ2-1,CASSYSTSGNEQFF,TGTGCCAGCAGTTACTCTACTAGCGGGAACGAGCAGTTCTTC
NA,TRBV2,NA,TRBJ1-4,CASSVGSGGHEKLFF,TGTGCCAGCAGTGTCGGGTCGGGGGGGCATGAAAAACTGTTTTTT
NA,TRBV5-8,NA,TRBJ2-7,CASSFRGDSSYEQYF,TGTGCCAGCAGCTTTAGGGGCGACAGCTCCTACGAGCAGTACTTC
TRBD1,TRBV6-5,NA,TRBJ1-4,CASSRTGLEKLFF,TGTGCCAGCAGTAGGACAGGGTTGGAAAAACTGTTTTTT
TRBD1,TRBV7-8,NA,TRBJ1-1,CASSLVDRGTEAFF,TGTGCCAGCAGCTTAGTCGACAGGGGCACTGAAGCTTTCTTT
NA,TRBV19,NA,TRBJ2-2,CASNDYRVGIGELFF,TGTGCCAGTAACGACTACAGGGTAGGGATCGGGGAGCTGTTTTTT
TRBD2,TRBV7-8,once,TRBJ2-7,CASSSQRTSGSYEQYF,TGTGCCAGCAGCTCGCAACGGACTAGCGGGAGCTACGAGCAGTACTTC
TRBD2,TRBV9,NA,TRBJ2-7,CASSVGGSGAYEQYF,TGTGCCAGCAGCGTAGGGGGTAGCGGGGCCTACGAGCAGTACTTC
NA,TRBV6-5,NA,TRBJ1-2,CASSFSGPQGGYTF,TGTGCCAGCAGTTTTTCCGGGCCCCAGGGAGGCTACACCTTC
NA,TRBV6-5,NA,TRBJ2-3,CASSRSPLRDTQYF,TGTGCCAGCAGCCGTAGTCCGTTGCGAGATACGCAGTATTTT
TRBD1,TRBV2,NA,TRBJ1-4,CASRPPDRVGEKLFF,TGTGCCAGCAGACCTCCCGACAGGGTAGGAGAAAAACTGTTTTTT
TRBD2,TRBV6-2/TRBV6-3,NA,TRBJ2-7,CASSYSGLAGALYEQYF,TGTGCCAGCAGTTACTCGGGACTAGCGGGGGCCCTCTACGAGCAGTACTTC
TRBD1,TRBV6-5,NA,TRBJ1-1,CASIPQGQAATEAFF,TGTGCCAGCATACCTCAAGGACAGGCGGCCACTGAAGCTTTCTTT
NA,TRBV6-5,NA,TRBJ1-4,CASTPGLNEKLFF,TGTGCCAGCACCCCAGGGCTCAATGAAAAACTGTTTTTT
TRBD2,TRBV24-1,NA,TRBJ2-1,CATSDPSTSGGNEQFF,TGTGCCACCAGTGACCCGAGTACTTCGGGGGGCAATGAGCAGTTCTTC
NA,TRBV7-2,NA,TRBJ2-3,CASSLASGGTFPYF,TGTGCCAGCAGCTTAGCGAGTGGCGGGACGTTCCCCTATTTT
NA,TRBV29-1,many,TRBJ2-2,CSYSRGTNTGELFF,TGCAGCTATAGTAGGGGGACCAACACCGGGGAGCTGTTTTTT
NA,TRBV18,NA,TRBJ2-7,CASGESYEQYF,TGTGCCTCAGGGGAGTCCTACGAGCAGTACTTC
TRBD1,TRBV19,NA,TRBJ2-7,CATTDRGQSGTTPYEQYF,TGTGCCACCACCGACAGGGGGCAAAGCGGTACCACGCCCTACGAGCAGTACTTC
NA,TRBV28,NA,TRBJ1-6,CASTLPPHSPLHF,TGTGCCAGCACCCTTCCCCCTCATTCACCCCTCCACTTT
NA,TRBV5-1,NA,TRBJ1-1,CASSLRTTTDLITMNTEAFF,TGCGCCAGCAGCTTAAGGACCACGACAGATTTAATCACCATGAACACTGAAGCTTTCTTT
NA,TRBV5-1,once,TRBJ2-2,CASSLGQIFNTGELFF,TGCGCCAGCAGCTTGGGACAGATTTTTAACACCGGGGAGCTGTTTTTT
TRBD2,TRBV7-9,NA,TRBJ2-3,CASGLTSGYTDTQYF,TGTGCCAGCGGTCTGACTAGCGGTTACACAGATACGCAGTATTTT
TRBD2,TRBV14,NA,TRBJ2-7,CASSRSGGGAYEQYF,TGTGCCAGCAGTCGTAGCGGGGGAGGTGCCTACGAGCAGTACTTC
TRBD2,TRBV10-1,NA,TRBJ2-7,CASSKRLAGGTYEQYF,TGCGCCAGCAGTAAGAGACTAGCGGGGGGGACCTACGAGCAGTACTTC
NA,TRBV10-3,once,TRBJ2-1,CAISGRLAALNEQFF,TGTGCCATCAGTGGACGGCTAGCTGCCCTCAATGAGCAGTTCTTC
TRBD1,TRBV5-1,NA,TRBJ2-2,CASSSTGADTGELFF,TGCGCCAGCAGCTCGACAGGGGCGGACACCGGGGAGCTGTTTTTT
TRBD1,TRBV6-2/TRBV6-3,NA,TRBJ2-4,CASSLPGQGGNIQYF,TGTGCCAGCAGTCTACCGGGACAGGGCGGAAACATTCAGTACTTC
NA,TRBV4-3,NA,TRBJ1-5,CASSQVASYDQPQHF,TGCGCCAGCAGCCAAGTTGCCAGTTATGATCAGCCCCAGCATTTT